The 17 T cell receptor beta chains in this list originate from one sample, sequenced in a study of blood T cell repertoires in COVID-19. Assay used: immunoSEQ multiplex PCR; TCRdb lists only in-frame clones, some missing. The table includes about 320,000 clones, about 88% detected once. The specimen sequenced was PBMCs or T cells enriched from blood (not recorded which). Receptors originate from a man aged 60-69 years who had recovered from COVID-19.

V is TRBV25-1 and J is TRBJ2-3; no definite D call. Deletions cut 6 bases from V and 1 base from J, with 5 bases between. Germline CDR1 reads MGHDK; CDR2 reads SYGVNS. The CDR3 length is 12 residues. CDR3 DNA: TGTGCCAGCAGCCAGGGCACAGATACGCAGTATTTT. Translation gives CASSQGTDTQYF.

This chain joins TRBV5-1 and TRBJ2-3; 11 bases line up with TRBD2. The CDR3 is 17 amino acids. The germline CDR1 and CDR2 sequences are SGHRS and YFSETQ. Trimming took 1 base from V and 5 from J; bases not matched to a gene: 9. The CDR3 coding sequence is TGCGCCAGCAGCTTGAATTTACTAGCGGGAGTCTTAGATACGCAGTATTTT. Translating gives CASSLNLLAGVLDTQYF. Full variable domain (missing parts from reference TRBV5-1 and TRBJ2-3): KAGVTQTPRYLIKTRGQQVTLSCSPISGHRSVSWYQQTPGQGLQFLFEYFSETQRNKGNFPGRFSGRQFSNSRSEMNVSTLELGDSALYLCASSLNLLAGVLDTQYFGPGTRLTVL.

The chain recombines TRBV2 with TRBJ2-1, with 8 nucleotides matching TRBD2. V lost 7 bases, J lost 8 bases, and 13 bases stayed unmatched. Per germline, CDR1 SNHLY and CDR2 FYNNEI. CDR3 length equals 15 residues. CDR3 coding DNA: TGTGCCAGCAATGAGGGGACTAGAGAGATCCATGAGCAGTTCTTC. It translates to CASNEGTREIHEQFF. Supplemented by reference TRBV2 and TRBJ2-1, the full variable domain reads EPEVTQTPSHQVTQMGQEVILRCVPISNHLYFYWYRQILGQKVEFLVSFYNNEISEKSEIFDDQFSVERPDGSNFTLKIRSTKLEDSAMYFCASNEGTREIHEQFFGPGTRLTVL.

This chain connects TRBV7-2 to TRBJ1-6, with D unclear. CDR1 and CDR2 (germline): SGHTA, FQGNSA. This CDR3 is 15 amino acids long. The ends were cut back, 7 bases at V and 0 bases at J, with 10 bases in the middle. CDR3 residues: CASTPRSSYNSPLHF. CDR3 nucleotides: TGTGCCAGCACGCCTAGGAGCTCCTATAATTCACCCCTCCACTTT.

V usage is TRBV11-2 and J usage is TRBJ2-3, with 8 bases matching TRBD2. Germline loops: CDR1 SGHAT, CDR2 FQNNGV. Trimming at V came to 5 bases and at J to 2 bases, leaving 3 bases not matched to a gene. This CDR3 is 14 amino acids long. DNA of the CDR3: TGTGCCAGCAGCCGCGGACTAGCCACAGATACGCAGTATTTT. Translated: CASSRGLATDTQYF.

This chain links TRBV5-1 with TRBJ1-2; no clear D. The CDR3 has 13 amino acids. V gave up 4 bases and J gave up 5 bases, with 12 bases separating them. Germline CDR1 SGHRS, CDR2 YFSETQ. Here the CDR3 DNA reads TGCGCCAGCAGCCAAGGGTCGGGGTATGGCTACACCTTC. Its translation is CASSQGSGYGYTF.

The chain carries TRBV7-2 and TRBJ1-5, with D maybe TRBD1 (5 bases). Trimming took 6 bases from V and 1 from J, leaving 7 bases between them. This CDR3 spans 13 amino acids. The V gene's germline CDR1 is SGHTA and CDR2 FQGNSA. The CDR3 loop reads CASRGGSNQPQHF. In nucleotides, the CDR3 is TGTGCCAGCAGGGGGGGGAGCAATCAGCCCCAGCATTTT.

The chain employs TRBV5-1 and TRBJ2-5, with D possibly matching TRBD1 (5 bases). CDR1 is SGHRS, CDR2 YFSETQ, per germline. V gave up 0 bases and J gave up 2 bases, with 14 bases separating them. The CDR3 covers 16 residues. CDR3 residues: CASSLGQLASQETQYF. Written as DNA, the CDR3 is TGCGCCAGCAGCTTGGGACAGTTGGCTAGTCAAGAGACCCAGTACTTC.

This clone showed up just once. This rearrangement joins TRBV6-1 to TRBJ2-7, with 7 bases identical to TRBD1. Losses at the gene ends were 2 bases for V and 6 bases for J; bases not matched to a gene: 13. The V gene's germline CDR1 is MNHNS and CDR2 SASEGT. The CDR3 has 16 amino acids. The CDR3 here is CASSETDRSVVGEQYF. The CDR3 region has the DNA TGTGCCAGCAGTGAAACGGACAGGTCGGTGGTGGGCGAGCAGTACTTC.

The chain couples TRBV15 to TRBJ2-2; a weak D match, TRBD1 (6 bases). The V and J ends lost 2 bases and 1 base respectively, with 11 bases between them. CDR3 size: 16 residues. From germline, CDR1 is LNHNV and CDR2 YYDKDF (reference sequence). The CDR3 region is CATSRLQGLNTGELFF. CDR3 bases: TGTGCCACCAGCAGACTACAGGGATTGAACACCGGGGAGCTGTTTTTT.

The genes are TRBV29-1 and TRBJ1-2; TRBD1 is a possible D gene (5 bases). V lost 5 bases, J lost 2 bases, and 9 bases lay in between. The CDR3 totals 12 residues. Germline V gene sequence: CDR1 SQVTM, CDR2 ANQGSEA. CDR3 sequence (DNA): TGCAGCGTTACAGGCTCCAACTATGGCTACACCTTC. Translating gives CSVTGSNYGYTF.

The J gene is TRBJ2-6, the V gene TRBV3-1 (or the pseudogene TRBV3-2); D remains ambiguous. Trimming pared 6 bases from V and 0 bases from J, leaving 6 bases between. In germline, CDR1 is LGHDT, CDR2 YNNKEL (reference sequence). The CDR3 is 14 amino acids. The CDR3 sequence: CASRAHSGANVLTF. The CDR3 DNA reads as TGTGCCAGCAGAGCCCACTCTGGGGCCAACGTCCTGACTTTC.

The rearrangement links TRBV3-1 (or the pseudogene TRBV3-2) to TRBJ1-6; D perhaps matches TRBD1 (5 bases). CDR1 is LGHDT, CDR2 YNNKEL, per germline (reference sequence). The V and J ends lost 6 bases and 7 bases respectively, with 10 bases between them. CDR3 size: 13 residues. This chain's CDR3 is CASRQARNSPLHF. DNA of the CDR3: TGTGCCAGCAGACAGGCTAGAAATTCACCCCTCCACTTT.

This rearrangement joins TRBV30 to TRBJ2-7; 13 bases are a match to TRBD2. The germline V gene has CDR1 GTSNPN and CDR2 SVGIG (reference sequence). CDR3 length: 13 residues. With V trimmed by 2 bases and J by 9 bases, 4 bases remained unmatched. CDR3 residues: CAWSPRTSGRQYF. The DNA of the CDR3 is TGTGCCTGGAGTCCGAGGACTAGCGGGAGGCAGTACTTC.

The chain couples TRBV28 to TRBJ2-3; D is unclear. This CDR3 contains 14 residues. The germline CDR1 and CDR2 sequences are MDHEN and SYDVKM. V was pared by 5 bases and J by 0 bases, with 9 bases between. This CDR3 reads CASSGGTSTDTQYF. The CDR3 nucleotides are TGTGCCAGCAGTGGCGGCACTAGCACAGATACGCAGTATTTT.

CDR3 sequence: CASSLTVQRNTEAFF. Here the CDR3 DNA reads TGCGCCAGCAGCCTAACAGTTCAGAGGAACACTGAAGCTTTCTTT. The chain has TRBV4-3 and TRBJ1-1; D is unclear. CDR3 length: 15 amino acids. CDR1 and CDR2 (germline): LGHNA, YSLEER. V lost 4 bases and J lost 1, with 13 bases in between.

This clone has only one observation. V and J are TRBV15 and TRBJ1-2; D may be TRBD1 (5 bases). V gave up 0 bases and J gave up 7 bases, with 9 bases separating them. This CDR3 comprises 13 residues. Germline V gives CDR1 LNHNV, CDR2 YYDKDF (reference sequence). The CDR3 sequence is CATSRDGGSGYTF. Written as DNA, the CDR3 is TGTGCCACCAGCAGAGATGGGGGGTCTGGCTACACCTTC.